This entry is about one T cell receptor beta chain. No cognate antigen has been identified for it. No much larger clonotype is one base removed from it; base qualities were not supplied. The data originate from a study of T-cell memory formation after mild COVID-19 (dated by TCRdb to the early 2020s). A note on the overall study: TCR sequence clusters from the two donors were largely donor specific. In a couple of donors, T-cell clones that expanded and contracted after mild COVID-19 were tracked by sequencing TCRalpha and TCRbeta repertoires over time. Two young, previously healthy adult volunteers made up the cohort, one male and one female. Study-wide conclusions, independent of this receptor: Contracting CD4+ clones were located mainly in the CM and EM memory subsets, whereas CD8+ clones were found to be enriched in EMRA. Some responding clones were detected in pre-infection memory, which suggested that pre-existing cross-reactive memory T cells had joined the SARS-CoV-2 response. Only two mild cases were covered by the study, and larger cohorts that include severe cases with pre-infection samples were considered necessary. Clones that contracted from day 15 to 85 showed balanced CD4/CD8 phenotypes, whereas a second wave of clones that expanded from day 15 to 37 leaned towards CD4+. The second-wave clones that peaked on day 37 were not confirmed to be SARS-CoV-2 specific.

According to the germline V gene (reference sequence), CDR1 reads DFQATT and CDR2 reads SNEGSKA. V sheds 7 bases and J sheds 2 bases, leaving 14 bases between their ends. The CDR3 sequence holds 13 residues, the cysteine and phenylalanine included. Only the CDR3 region is kept as DNA, spanning 39 bases read in frame from base 1. PBMCs were isolated by Ficoll-Paque density gradient centrifugation. Reads for this sample came from an Illumina NovaSeq 6000. cDNA libraries for TCRalpha and TCRbeta were prepared by 5'RACE using constant-segment primers, with sample barcodes and unique molecular identifiers added. RNA was extracted from every sample with Trizol reagent. The libraries were amplified in two PCR steps, and the second step added a second sample barcode and Illumina TruSeq adapters. Sequencing of libraries was performed on an Illumina NovaSeq with 2 x 150 bp paired-end reads. Processing in the source paper ran as follows. Reads were demultiplexed and collapsed into UMI-guided consensus sequences with migec v1.2.7. Using mixcr v2.1.11, the UMI consensuses were aligned to TRA and TRB V and J templates and assembled into clonotypes. A clonotype was counted as expanded or contracted only if both edgeR and NoisET called the change significant, with noise models trained on biological replicates. edgeR calls used a false discovery rate-adjusted p below 0.01 and a log2 fold-change threshold of 1. As an exploratory analysis of dynamics, max-normalized trajectories of the 1000 most abundant clonotypes were examined with PCA combined with hierarchical clustering. The CD4 or CD8 phenotype of responding clones was assigned using the separately sequenced CD4+ and CD8+ repertoires. TCRdb's own reprocessing of the public reads used fastp at Q25 and MiXCR and kept productive beta chains. Records with the same CDR3 protein are collapsed into one entry carrying the most frequent genes and DNA. These V and J calls originate from TCRdb's pipeline instead of the authors' own analysis. Across this sample there are 350,000 to 550,000 distinct CDR3 sequences, with roughly 18% seen only once. 20% to 25% of the sample belongs to the ten largest clones.

The chain employs TRBV20-1 and TRBJ2-5; the D gene is possibly TRBD1, with 6 bases matching. The source material was PBMCs or a T cell subset sorted from them (not recorded which). This clonotype was sampled from a man aged 18 to 29 who had mild COVID-19 (a few samples of this study predate the infection). The sample titles of this study are shuffled in the database, so cell type and time point are left out; the donor was told from shared clones. The CDR3 region has the sequence CSVGGQGQETQYF. The DNA sequence follows: TGCAGTGTTGGGGGCCAGGGACAAGAGACCCAGTACTTC.